The source of this T cell receptor beta chain is a study of T-cell memory formation after mild COVID-19. Study-level points and caveats: Memory from before infection featured some responding clones, which suggests cross-reactive memory joined. What remained unconfirmed was the SARS-CoV-2 specificity of second-wave clones peaking on day 37. A second wave expanding day 15 to 37 was CD4+-biased; contracting clones were balanced.

TCRdb re-called the 5' RACE reads with MiXCR, one entry per CDR3 protein. The sample shows roughly 600,000 distinct CDR3 sequences, around 17% of them seen only once. Turning to this clonotype: Its specificity is unknown.

This clonotype was obtained from an adult woman who had mild COVID-19 (a few samples of this study predate the infection). Cell type and time point are not known. The sequenced sample was PBMCs or a T cell subset sorted from them (not recorded which).

The CDR3 loop reads CATSDSLGYEQYF. The CDR3 DNA reads TGTGCCACCAGTGATTCCCTAGGGTACGAGCAGTACTTC. J is TRBJ2-7 and V is TRBV24-1; D call uncertain. CDR1 and CDR2 (germline): KGHDR, SFDVKD. This CDR3 spans 13 amino acids. The V and J ends lost 2 bases and 4 bases respectively, with 8 bases between them.